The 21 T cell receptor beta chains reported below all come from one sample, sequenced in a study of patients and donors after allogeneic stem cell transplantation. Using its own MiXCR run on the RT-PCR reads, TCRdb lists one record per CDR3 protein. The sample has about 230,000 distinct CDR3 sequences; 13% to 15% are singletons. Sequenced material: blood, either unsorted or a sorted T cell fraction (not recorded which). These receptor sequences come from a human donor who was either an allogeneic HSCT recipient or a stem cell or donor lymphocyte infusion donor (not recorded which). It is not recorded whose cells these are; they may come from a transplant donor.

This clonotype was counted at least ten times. CDR3 DNA: TGTGCCAGCAGCCGTACCGGGACTAGCGAGTCCTACGAGCAGTACTTC. This translates into CASSRTGTSESYEQYF. The chain carries TRBV28 and TRBJ2-7, with 10 bases aligning to TRBD2. CDR1 MDHEN and CDR2 SYDVKM come from the germline V gene. CDR3 length: 16 residues. V trimming: 6 bases; J trimming: 1 base; junction bases outside the gene matches: 9.

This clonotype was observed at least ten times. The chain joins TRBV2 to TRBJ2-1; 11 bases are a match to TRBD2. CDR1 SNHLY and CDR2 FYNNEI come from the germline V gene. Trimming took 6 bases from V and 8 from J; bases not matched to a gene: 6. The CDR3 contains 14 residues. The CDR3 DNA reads TGTGCCAGCAGGCTAGCGGGAGGCGGGGATGAGCAGTTCTTC. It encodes CASRLAGGGDEQFF.

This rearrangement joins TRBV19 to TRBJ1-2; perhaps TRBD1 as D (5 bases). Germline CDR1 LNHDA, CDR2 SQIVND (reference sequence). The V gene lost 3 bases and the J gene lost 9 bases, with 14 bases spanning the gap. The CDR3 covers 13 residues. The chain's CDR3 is CASSMGTSTSYTF. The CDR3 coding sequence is TGTGCCAGTAGTATGGGGACGTCAACCAGCTACACCTTC.

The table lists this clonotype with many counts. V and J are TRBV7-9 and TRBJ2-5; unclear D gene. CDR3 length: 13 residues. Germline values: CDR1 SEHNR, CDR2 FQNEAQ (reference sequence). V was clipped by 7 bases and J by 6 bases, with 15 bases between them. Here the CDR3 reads CASIAPVLKTQYF. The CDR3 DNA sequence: TGTGCCAGCATCGCTCCGGTCCTGAAGACCCAGTACTTC.

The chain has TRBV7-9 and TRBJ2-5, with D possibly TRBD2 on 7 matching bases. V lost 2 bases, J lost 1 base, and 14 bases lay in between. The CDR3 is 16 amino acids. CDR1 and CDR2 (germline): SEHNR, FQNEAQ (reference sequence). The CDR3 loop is CASSLRRGPTQETQYF. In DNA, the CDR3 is TGTGCCAGCAGCTTACGGCGGGGGCCTACCCAAGAGACCCAGTACTTC.

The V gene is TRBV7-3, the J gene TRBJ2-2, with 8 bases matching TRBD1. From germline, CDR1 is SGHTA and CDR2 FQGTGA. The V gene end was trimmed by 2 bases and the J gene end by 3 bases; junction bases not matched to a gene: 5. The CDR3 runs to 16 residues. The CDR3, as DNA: TGTGCCAGCAGCTTAGCGGCAGGGGGCTACACCGGGGAGCTGTTTTTT. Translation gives CASSLAAGGYTGELFF.

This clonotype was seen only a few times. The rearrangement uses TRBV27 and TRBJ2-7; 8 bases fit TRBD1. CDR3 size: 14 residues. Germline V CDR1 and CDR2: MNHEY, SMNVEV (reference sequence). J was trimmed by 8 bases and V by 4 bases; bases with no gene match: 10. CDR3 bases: TGTGCCAGCAGTTCGGCGGACAGGGCCTTTAAGCAGTACTTC. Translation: CASSSADRAFKQYF.

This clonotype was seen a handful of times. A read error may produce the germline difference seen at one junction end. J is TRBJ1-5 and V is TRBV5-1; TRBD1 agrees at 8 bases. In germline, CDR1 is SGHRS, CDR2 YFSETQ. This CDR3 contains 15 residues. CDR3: CATSEGTGSNQPQHF. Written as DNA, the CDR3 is TGCGCCACCAGCGAGGGGACAGGCAGCAATCAGCCCCAGCATTTT.

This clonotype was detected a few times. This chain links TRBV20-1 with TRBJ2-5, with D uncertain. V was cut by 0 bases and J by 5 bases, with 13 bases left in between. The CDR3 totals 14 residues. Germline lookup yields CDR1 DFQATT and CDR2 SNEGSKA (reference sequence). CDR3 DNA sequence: TGCAGTGCTAGAGACCCCGATGGTAGGGAGACCCAGTACTTC. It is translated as CSARDPDGRETQYF.

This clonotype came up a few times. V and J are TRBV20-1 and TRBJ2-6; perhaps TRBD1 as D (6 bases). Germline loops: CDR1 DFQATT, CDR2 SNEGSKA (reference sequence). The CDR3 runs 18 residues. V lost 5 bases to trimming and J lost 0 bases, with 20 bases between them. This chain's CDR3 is CSAPGQLRTSSGANVLTF. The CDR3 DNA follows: TGCAGTGCTCCTGGACAGTTACGCACGTCCTCTGGGGCCAACGTCCTGACTTTC.

CDR3 bases: TGTGCCAGCAGCGTACTAGCGGGGGAACCTACCGGGGAGCTGTTTTTT. Translating it yields CASSVLAGEPTGELFF. V and J are TRBV9 and TRBJ2-2, with 10 bases fitting TRBD2. This CDR3 region has 16 residues. Per germline, CDR1 SGDLS and CDR2 YYNGEE. The V segment lost 1 base and the J segment 5 bases; nucleotides outside the gene matches: 5. The full variable domain, completed using reference TRBV9 and TRBJ2-2, is DSGVTQTPKHLITATGQRVTLRCSPRSGDLSVYWYQQSLDQGLQFLIQYYNGEERAKGNILERFSAQQFPDLHSELNLSSLELGDSALYFCASSVLAGEPTGELFFGEGSRLTVL.

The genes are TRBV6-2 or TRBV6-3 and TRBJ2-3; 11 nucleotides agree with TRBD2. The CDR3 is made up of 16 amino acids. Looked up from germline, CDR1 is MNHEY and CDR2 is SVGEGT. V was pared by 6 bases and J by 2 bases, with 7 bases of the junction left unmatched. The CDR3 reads CASRQLAGAATDTQYF. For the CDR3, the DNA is TGTGCCAGCAGACAACTAGCGGGGGCTGCCACAGATACGCAGTATTTT.

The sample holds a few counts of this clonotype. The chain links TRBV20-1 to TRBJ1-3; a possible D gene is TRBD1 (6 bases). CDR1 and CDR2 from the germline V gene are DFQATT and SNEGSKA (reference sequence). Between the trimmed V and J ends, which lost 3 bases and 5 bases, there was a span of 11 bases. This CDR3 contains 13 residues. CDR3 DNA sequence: TGCAGTGCTAGCCCGGACAGCAGAAACACCATATATTTT. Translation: CSASPDSRNTIYF.

CDR3 residues: CASSIIAGANTGELFF. Here the CDR3 DNA reads TGTGCCAGTAGTATAATAGCGGGGGCGAACACCGGGGAGCTGTTTTTT. The V call is TRBV19, the J call TRBJ2-2; 9 bases are shared with TRBD2. Germline-derived CDR1 and CDR2 are LNHDA and SQIVND (reference sequence). The CDR3 totals 16 residues. V lost 2 bases, J lost 0 bases, and 1 base stayed unmatched. The full variable domain, rest sourced from reference TRBV19 and TRBJ2-2, is DGGITQSPKYLFRKEGQNVTLSCEQNLNHDAMYWYRQDPGQGLRLIYYSQIVNDFQKGDIAEGYSVSREKKESFPLTVTSAQKNPTAFYLCASSIIAGANTGELFFGEGSRLTVL.

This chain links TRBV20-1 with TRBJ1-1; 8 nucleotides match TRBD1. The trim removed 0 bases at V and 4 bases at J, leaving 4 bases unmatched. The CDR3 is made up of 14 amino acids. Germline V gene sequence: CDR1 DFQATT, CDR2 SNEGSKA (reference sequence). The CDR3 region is CSARDPDRATEAFF. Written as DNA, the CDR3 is TGCAGTGCTAGAGATCCGGACAGGGCCACTGAAGCTTTCTTT.

CDR3 in DNA: TGTGCCAGCAGCGCCTCTTCGGACAGGGAAAGGACCGGGGAGCTGTTTTTT. Its translation: CASSASSDRERTGELFF. V gene TRBV9 combines with J gene TRBJ2-2; 8 bases align to TRBD1. The CDR3 length is 17 residues. The J segment lost 5 bases and the V segment lost 3 bases, leaving 12 bases of the junction unmatched. CDR1 is SGDLS and CDR2 is YYNGEE in the germline V gene. Using reference TRBV9 and TRBJ2-2 for the parts outside the CDR3, the full variable domain is DSGVTQTPKHLITATGQRVTLRCSPRSGDLSVYWYQQSLDQGLQFLIQYYNGEERAKGNILERFSAQQFPDLHSELNLSSLELGDSALYFCASSASSDRERTGELFFGEGSRLTVL.

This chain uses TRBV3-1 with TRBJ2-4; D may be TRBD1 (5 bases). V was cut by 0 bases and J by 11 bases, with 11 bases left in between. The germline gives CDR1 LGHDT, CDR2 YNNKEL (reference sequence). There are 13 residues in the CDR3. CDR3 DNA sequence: TGTGCCAGCAGCCAAGACGCAGGGTCGGTTCAGTACTTC. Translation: CASSQDAGSVQYF.

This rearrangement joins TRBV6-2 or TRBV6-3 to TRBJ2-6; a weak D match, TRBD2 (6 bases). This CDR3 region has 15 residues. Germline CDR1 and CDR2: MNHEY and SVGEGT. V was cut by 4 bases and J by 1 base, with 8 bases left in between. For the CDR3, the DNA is TGTGCCAGCAGTTTACGGGAGTCTGGGGCCAACGTCCTGACTTTC. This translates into CASSLRESGANVLTF.

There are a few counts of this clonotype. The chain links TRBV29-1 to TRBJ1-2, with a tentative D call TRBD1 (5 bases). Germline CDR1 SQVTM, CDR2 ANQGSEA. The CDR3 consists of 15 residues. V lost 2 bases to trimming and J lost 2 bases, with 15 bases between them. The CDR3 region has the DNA TGCAGCGTTGAACGAAATCGGGGCTACAACTATGGCTACACCTTC. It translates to CSVERNRGYNYGYTF.

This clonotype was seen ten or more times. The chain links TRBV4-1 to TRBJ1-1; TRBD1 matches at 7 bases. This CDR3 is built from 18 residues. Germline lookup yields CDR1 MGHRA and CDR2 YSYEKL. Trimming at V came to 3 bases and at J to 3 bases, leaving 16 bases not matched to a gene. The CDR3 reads CASSHSPAGTDYYTEAFF. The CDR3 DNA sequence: TGCGCCAGCAGCCATTCTCCTGCCGGGACAGACTATTACACTGAAGCTTTCTTT.

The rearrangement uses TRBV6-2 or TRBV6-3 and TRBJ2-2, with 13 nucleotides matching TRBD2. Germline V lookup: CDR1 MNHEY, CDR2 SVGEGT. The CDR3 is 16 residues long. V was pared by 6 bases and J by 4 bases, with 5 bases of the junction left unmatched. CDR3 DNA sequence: TGTGCCAGCAGACTAGCGGGGGGGCCGACCACCGGGGAGCTGTTTTTT. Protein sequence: CASRLAGGPTTGELFF.